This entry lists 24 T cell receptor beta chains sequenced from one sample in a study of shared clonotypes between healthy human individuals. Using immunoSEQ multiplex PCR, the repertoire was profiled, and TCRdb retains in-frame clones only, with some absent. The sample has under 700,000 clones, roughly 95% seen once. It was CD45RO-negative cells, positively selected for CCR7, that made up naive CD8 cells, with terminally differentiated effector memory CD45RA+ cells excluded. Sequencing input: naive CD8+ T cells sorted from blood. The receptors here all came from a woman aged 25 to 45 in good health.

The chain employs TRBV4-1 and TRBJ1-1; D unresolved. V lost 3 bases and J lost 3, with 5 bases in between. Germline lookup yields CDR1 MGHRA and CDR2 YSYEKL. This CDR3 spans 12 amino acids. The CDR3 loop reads CASSHWDTEAFF. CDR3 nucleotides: TGCGCCAGCAGCCACTGGGACACTGAAGCTTTCTTT.

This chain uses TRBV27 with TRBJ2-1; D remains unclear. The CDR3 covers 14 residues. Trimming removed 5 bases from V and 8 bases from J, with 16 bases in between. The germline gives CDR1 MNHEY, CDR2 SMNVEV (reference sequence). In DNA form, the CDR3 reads TGTGCCAGCAGTCTTACCATGAACCTCGATGAGCAGTTCTTC. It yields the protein CASSLTMNLDEQFF.

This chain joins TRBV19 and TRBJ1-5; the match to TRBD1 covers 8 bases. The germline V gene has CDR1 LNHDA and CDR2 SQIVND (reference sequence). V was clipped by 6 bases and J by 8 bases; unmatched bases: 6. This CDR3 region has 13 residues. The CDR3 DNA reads TGTGCCAGTAGCCTGGACAGGGAGGAGCCCCAGCATTTT. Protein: CASSLDREEPQHF.

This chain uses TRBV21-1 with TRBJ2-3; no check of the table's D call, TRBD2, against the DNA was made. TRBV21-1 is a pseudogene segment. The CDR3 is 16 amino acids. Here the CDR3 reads CASSSVPLEGFDTQYF. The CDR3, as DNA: TGTGCCAGCAGCTCTGTCCCACTAGAAGGGTTCGATACGCAGTATTTT.

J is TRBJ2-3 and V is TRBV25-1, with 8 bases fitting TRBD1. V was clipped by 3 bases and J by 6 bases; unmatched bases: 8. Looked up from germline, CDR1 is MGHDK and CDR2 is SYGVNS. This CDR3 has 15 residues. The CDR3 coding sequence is TGTGCCAGCAGTGACACAGGGGGGATCGGGGATACGCAGTATTTT. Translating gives CASSDTGGIGDTQYF.

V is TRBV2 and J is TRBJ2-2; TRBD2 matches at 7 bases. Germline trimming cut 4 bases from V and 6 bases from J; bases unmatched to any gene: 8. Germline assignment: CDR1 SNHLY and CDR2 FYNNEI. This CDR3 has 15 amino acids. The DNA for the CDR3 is TGTGCCAGCAGTGCCAGTGGGAGGGCCTCCGGGGAGCTGTTTTTT. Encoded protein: CASSASGRASGELFF.

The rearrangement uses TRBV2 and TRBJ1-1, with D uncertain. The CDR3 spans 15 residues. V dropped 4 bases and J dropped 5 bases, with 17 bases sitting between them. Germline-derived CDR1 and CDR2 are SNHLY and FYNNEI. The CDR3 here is CASSALRLGETEAFF. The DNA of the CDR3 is TGTGCCAGCAGTGCTCTTAGGCTAGGTGAAACTGAAGCTTTCTTT. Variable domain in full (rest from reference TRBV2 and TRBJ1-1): EPEVTQTPSHQVTQMGQEVILRCVPISNHLYFYWYRQILGQKVEFLVSFYNNEISEKSEIFDDQFSVERPDGSNFTLKIRSTKLEDSAMYFCASSALRLGETEAFFGQGTRLTVV.

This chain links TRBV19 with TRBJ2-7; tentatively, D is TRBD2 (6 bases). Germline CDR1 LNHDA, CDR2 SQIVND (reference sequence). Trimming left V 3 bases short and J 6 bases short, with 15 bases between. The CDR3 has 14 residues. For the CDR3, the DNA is TGTGCCAGTAGTATCCGGGACTCGGCTGGCGAGCAGTACTTC. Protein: CASSIRDSAGEQYF.

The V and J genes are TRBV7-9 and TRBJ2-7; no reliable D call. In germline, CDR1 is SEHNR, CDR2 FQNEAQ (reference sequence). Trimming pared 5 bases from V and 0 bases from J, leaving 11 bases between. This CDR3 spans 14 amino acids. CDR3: CASSPSESSYEQYF. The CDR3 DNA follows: TGTGCCAGCAGCCCTTCAGAGAGCTCCTACGAGCAGTACTTC.

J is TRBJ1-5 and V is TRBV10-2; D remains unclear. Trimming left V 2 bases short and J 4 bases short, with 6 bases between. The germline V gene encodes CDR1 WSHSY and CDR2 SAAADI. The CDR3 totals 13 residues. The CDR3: CASSEDTNQPQHF. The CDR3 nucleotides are TGCGCCAGCAGTGAGGACACTAATCAGCCCCAGCATTTT.

CDR3 residues: CASSLREVSNEQFF. The CDR3 DNA reads as TGTGCCAGCAGTTTACGGGAGGTGAGCAATGAGCAGTTCTTC. The chain combines TRBV27 with TRBJ2-1; 7 nucleotides align to TRBD2. This CDR3 has 14 residues. With V trimmed by 2 bases and J by 6 bases, 4 bases remained unmatched. Germline V gives CDR1 MNHEY, CDR2 SMNVEV (reference sequence).

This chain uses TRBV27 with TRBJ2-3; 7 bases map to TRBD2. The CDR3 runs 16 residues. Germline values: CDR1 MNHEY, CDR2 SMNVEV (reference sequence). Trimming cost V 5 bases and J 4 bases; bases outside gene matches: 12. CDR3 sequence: CASSPASGERPDTQYF. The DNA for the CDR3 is TGTGCCAGCAGTCCAGCAAGCGGGGAGCGCCCAGATACGCAGTATTTT.

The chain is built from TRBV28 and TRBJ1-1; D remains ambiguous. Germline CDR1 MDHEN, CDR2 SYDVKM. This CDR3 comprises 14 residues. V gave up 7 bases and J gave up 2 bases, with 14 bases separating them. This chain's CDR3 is CASIDMRENTEAFF. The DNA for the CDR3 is TGTGCCAGCATCGACATGAGGGAAAACACTGAAGCTTTCTTT.

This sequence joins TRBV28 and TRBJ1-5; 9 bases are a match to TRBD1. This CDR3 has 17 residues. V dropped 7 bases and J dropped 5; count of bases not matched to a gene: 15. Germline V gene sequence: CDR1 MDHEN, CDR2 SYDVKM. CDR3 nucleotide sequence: TGTGCCAGCACCCTAAGTGGGGGACAGGGTATTCATCAGCCCCAGCATTTT. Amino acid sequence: CASTLSGGQGIHQPQHF.

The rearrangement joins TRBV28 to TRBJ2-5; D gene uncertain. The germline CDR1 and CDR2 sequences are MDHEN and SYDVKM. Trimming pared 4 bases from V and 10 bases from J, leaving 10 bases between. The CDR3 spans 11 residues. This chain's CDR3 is CASSYLLNQYF. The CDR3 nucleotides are TGTGCCAGCAGTTATTTACTTAACCAGTACTTC.

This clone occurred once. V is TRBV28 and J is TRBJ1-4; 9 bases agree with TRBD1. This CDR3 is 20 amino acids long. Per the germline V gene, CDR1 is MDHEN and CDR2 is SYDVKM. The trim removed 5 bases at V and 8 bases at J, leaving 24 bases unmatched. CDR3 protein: CASSLKKLRDREGRGEKLFF. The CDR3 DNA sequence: TGTGCCAGCAGTCTCAAAAAACTCCGGGACAGGGAGGGAAGGGGGGAAAAACTGTTTTTT.

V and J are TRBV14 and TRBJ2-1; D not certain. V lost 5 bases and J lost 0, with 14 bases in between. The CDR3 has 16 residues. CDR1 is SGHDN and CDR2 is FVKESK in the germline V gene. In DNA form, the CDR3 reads TGTGCCAGCAGCAAAGGTCGATATAGCTCCTACAATGAGCAGTTCTTC. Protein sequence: CASSKGRYSSYNEQFF.

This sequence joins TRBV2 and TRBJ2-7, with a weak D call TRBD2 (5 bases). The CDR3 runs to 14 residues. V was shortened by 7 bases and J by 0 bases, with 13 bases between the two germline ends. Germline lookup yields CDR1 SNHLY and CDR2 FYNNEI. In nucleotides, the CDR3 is TGTGCCAGCACCTTGGCGGGCACCTCCTACGAGCAGTACTTC. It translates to CASTLAGTSYEQYF.

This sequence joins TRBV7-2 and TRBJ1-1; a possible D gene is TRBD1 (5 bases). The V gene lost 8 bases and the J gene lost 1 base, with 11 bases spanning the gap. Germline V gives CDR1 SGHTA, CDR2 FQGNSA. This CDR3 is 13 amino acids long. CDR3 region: CASSHGGNTEAFF. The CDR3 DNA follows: TGTGCCAGCTCCCACGGGGGGAACACTGAAGCTTTCTTT.

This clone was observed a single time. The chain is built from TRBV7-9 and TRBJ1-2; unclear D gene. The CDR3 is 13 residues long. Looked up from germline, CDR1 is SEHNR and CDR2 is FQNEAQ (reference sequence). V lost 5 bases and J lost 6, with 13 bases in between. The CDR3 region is CASSPGESHGYTF. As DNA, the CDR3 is TGTGCCAGCAGCCCTGGAGAGAGTCATGGCTACACCTTC.

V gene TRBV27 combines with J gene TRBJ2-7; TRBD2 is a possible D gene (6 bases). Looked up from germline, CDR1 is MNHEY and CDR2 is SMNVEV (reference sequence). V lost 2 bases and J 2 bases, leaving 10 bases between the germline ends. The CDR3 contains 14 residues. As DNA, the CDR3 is TGTGCCAGCAGTTTAGATCCGGGGGCCTACGAGCAGTACTTC. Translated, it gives CASSLDPGAYEQYF.

The CDR3 loop reads CASSLGTGKDTIYF. The CDR3 nucleotides are TGTGCCAGCAGCCTCGGGACAGGGAAGGACACCATATATTTT. The J gene is TRBJ1-3, the V gene TRBV7-9; 9 bases map to TRBD1. V shed 5 bases and J 8 bases; nucleotides not matched to a gene: 7. The CDR3 extends over 14 amino acids. Germline V lookup: CDR1 SEHNR, CDR2 FQNEAQ (reference sequence).

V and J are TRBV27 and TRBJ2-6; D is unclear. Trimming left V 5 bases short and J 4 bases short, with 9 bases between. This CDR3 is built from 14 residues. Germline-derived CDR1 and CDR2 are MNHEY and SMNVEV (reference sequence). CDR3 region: CASSPAGGANVLTF. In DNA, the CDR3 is TGTGCCAGCAGTCCGGCTGGGGGGGCCAACGTCCTGACTTTC.

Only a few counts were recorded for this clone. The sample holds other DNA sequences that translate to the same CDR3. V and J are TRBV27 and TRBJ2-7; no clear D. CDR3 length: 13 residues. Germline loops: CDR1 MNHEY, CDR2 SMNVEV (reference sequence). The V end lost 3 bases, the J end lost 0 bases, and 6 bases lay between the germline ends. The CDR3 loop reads CASSFGVSYEQYF. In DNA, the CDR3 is TGTGCCAGCAGTTTTGGGGTCTCCTACGAGCAGTACTTC.